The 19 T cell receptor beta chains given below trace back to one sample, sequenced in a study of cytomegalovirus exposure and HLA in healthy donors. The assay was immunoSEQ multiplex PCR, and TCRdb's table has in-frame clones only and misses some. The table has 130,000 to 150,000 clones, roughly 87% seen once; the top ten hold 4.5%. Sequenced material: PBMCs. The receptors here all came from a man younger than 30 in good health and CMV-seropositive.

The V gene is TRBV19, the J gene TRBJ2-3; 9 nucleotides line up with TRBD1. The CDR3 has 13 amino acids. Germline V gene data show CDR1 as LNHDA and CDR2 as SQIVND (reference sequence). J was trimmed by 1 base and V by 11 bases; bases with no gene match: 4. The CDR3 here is CAVRDRGTDTQYF. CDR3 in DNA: TGTGCCGTTAGGGACAGGGGCACAGATACGCAGTATTTT. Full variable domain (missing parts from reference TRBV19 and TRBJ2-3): DGGITQSPKYLFRKEGQNVTLSCEQNLNHDAMYWYRQDPGQGLRLIYYSQIVNDFQKGDIAEGYSVSREKKESFPLTVTSAQKNPTAFYLCAVRDRGTDTQYFGPGTRLTVL.

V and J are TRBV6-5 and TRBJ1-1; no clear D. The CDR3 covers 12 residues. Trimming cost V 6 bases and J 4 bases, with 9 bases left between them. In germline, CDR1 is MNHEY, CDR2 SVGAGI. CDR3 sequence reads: CASRLTGTEAFF. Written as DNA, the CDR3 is TGTGCCAGCAGACTAACGGGCACTGAAGCTTTCTTT.

The CDR3 is CASSFALRRLSYEQYF. The CDR3, as DNA: TGTGCCAGCAGTTTTGCCCTGAGGCGCCTATCCTACGAGCAGTACTTC. The V call is TRBV28, the J call TRBJ2-7; D uncertain. There are 16 residues in the CDR3. V lost 3 bases and J 1 base, leaving 16 bases between the germline ends. Germline V gene sequence: CDR1 MDHEN, CDR2 SYDVKM.

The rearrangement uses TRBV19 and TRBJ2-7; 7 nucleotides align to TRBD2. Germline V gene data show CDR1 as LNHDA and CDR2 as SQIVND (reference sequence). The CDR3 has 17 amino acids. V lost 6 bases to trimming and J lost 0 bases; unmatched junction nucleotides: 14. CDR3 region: CASRPNGGDPSSYEQYF. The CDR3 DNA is TGTGCCAGTAGGCCCAATGGGGGGGATCCTAGCTCCTACGAGCAGTACTTC.

In DNA, the CDR3 is TGCGCCAGCAGCCCGGGTACAACCAATGAGCAGTTCTTC. Its protein is CASSPGTTNEQFF. The J gene is TRBJ2-1, the V gene TRBV5-1; D is uncertain. CDR3 size: 13 residues. The germline V gene has CDR1 SGHRS and CDR2 YFSETQ. Trimming shortened V by 4 bases and J by 6 bases, and 11 bases separated the two germline ends.

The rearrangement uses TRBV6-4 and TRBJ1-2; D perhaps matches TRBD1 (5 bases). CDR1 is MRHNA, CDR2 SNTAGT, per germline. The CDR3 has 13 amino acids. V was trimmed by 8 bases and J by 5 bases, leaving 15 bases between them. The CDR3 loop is CASFREGLYGYTF. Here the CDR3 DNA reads TGTGCCAGCTTCCGGGAGGGGCTATATGGCTACACCTTC.

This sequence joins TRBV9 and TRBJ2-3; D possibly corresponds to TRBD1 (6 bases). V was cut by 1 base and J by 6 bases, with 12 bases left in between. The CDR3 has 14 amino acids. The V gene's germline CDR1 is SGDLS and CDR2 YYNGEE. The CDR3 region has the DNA TGTGCCAGCAGCGTAACAGGGTATTGGGATACGCAGTATTTT. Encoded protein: CASSVTGYWDTQYF.

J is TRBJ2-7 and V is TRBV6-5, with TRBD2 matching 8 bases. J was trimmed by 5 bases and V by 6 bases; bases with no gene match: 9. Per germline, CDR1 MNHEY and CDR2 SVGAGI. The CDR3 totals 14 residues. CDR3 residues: CASRQRGWGNEQYF. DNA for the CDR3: TGTGCCAGCAGACAGCGGGGGTGGGGGAACGAGCAGTACTTC.

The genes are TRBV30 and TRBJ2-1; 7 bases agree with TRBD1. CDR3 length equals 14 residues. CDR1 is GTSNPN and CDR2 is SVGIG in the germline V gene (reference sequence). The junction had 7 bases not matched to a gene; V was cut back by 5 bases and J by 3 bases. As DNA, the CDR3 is TGTGCCTGGCTACCGGGACAGCTCTACAATGAGCAGTTCTTC. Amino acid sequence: CAWLPGQLYNEQFF.

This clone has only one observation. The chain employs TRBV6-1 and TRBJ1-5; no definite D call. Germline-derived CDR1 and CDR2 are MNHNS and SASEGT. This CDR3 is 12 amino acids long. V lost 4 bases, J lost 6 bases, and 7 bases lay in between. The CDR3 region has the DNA TGTGCCAGCAGTGGCGTGGTTCAGCCCCAGCATTTT. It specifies CASSGVVQPQHF.

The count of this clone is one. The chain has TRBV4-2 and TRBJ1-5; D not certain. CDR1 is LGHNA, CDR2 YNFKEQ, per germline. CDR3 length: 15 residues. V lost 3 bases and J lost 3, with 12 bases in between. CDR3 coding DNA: TGTGCCAGCAGCCAGGGCGGACTCGACAATCAGCCCCAGCATTTT. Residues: CASSQGGLDNQPQHF.

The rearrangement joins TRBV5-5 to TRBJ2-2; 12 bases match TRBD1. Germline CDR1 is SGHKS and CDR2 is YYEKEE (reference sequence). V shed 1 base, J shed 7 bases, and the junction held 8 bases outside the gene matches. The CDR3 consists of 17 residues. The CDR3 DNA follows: TGTGCCAGCAGCTTGTCGCCGGGACAGGGGGCGAGCGGGGAGCTGTTTTTT. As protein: CASSLSPGQGASGELFF.

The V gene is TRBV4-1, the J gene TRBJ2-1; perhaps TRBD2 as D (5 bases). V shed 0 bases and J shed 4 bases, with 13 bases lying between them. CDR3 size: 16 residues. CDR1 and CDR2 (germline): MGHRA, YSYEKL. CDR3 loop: CASSQDRGRVYNEQFF. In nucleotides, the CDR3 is TGCGCCAGCAGCCAAGATCGGGGAAGGGTGTACAATGAGCAGTTCTTC.

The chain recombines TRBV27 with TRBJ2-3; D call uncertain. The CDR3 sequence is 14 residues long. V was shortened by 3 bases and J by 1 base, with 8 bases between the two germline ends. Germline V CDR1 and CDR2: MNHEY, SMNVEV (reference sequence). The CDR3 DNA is TGTGCCAGCAGTTTCTTTACGGGCACAGATACGCAGTATTTT. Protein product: CASSFFTGTDTQYF.

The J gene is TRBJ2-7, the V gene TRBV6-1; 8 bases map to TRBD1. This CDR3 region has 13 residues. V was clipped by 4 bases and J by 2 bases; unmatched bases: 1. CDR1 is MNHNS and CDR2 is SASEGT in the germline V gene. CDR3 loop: CASSVQGAYEQYF. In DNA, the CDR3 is TGTGCCAGCAGTGTACAGGGGGCCTACGAGCAGTACTTC.

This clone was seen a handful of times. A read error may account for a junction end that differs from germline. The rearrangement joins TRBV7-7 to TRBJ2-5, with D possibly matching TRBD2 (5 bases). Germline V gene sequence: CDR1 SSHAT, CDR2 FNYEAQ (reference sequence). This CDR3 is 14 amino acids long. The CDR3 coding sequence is TGTGCTAGCAGTTATCGGGGAATGGGGGAGACCCAGTACTTC. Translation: CASSYRGMGETQYF.

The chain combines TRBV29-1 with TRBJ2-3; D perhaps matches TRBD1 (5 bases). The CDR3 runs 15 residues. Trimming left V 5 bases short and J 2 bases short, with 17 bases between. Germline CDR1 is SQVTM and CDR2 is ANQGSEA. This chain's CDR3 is CSVIPTDLNTDTQYF. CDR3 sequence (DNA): TGCAGCGTTATCCCGACAGACTTAAACACAGATACGCAGTATTTT.

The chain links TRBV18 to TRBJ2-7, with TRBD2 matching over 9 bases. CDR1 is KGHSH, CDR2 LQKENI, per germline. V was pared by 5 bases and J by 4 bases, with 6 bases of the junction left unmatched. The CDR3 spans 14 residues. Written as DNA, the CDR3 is TGTGCCAGCTCATCCGGGACTAGCACGTACGAGCAGTACTTC. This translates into CASSSGTSTYEQYF.

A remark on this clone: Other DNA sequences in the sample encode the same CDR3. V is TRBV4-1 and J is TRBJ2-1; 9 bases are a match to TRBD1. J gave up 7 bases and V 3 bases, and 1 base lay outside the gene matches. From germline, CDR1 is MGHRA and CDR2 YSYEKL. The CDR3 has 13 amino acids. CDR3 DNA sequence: TGCGCCAGCAGCCAGGGGACAGGGAATGAGCAGTTCTTC. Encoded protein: CASSQGTGNEQFF.